This record looks at one TCR beta chain sequence and its context. The repertoire was sequenced with immunoSEQ multiplex PCR; TCRdb's copy has only in-frame clones and lacks some. The sample has under 30,000 clones, and its top ten clones hold approximately 9%. The sample is drawn from a study of T cells in women clearing cervical HPV infection. Across the whole study: With HLA typing for only a few women, HLA confounding remains possible.

MY09/MY11 PCR detected cervical HPV DNA; dot-blot assigned genotypes. Sequencing was carried out using blood buffy coat. The receptor was derived from a woman between 18 and 70 years old with a cervical HPV16 infection that either progressed to CIN3+ or cleared (not recorded which).

The CDR3 reads CASSLVPNTGELFF. The covered CDR3 bases are TGCGCCAGCAGTCTAGTCCCGAACACCGGGGAG. This sequence joins TRBV5-1 and TRBJ2-2; D is uncertain. The CDR3 goes on 3 residues after the read ends, and that part is filled in from the germline J gene. The V and J ends lost 5 bases and 0 bases respectively, with 8 bases between them. Germline V lookup: CDR1 SGHRS, CDR2 YFSETQ. The length of the CDR3 is 14 residues.